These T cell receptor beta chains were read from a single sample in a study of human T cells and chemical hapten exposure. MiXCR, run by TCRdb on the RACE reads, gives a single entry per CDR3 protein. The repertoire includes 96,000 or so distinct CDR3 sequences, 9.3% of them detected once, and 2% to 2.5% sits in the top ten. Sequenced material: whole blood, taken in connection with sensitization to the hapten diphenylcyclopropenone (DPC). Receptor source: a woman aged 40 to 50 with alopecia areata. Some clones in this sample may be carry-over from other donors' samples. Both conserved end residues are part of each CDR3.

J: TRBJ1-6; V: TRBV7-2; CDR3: CASSLRDRGTNSPLHF
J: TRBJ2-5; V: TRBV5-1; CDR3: CASSSGTPPWTQYF
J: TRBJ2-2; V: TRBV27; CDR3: CASSPAPGQITGELFF
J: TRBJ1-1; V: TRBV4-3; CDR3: CASSQQGGFTEAFF
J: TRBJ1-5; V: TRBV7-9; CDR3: CASSPSGLKEPQHF
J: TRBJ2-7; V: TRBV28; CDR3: CASSGTGVTYEQYF
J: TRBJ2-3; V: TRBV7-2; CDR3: CASSFTASGRAPYTDTQYF
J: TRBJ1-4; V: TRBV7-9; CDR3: CASSRQGLEKLFF
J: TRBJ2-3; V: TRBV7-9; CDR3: CASSLWGLAGTDTQYF
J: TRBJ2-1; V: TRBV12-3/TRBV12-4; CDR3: CASSLGTSVNEQFF
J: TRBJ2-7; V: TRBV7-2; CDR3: CASSLVSGSDYYEQYF
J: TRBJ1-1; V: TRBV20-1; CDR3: CSADRANTEAFF
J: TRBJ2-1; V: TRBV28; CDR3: CASSPNPGTSGAYNEQFF
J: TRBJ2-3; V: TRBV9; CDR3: CASSATSGPDTQYF
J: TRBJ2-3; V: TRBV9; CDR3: CASSSLAGGTTDTQYF
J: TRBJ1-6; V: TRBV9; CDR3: CASSVSGTDYSPLHF
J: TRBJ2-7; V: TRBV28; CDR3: CASTQGGARYEQYF
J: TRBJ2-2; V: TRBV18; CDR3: CASSRLVALGTGELFF
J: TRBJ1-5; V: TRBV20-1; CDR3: CSATGELHQPQHF
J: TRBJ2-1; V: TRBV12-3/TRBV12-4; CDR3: CASKQGGNEQFF
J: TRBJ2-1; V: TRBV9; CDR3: CASSGGQGPYNEQFF
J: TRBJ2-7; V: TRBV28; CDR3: CASSSPSETAYEQYF
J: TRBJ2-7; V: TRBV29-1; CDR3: CSAHPGGVMGEQYF
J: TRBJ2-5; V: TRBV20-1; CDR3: CSAARGATSGGRGAQYF
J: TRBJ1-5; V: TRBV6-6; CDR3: CASSSQGGGNQPQHF
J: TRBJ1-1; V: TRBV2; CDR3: CASSATGDTEAFF
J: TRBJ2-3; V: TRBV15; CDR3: CATSTRLAGAADTQYF
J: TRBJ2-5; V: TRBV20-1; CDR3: CSASPAESGNTETQYF
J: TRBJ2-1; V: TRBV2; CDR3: CASTFDGGYSYNEQFF
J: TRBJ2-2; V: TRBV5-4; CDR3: CASSLGGDGLAGELFF
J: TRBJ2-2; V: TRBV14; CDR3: CASSQEVVGRLAGGPFNTGELFF
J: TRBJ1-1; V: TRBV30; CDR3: CAWGRQGAALAEAFF
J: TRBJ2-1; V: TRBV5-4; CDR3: CASSLAPTGDNEQFF
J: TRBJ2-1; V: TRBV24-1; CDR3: CATSDFPQSSYNEQFF
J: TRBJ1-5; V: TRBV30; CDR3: CARSPQGNQPQHF
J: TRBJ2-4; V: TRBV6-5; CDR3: CASSHRGRVGNIQYF
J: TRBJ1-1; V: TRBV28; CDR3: CASSFDSGNTEAFF
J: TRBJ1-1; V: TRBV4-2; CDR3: CASSQGRHTEAFF
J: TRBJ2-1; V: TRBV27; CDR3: CASRTAGARYNEQFF
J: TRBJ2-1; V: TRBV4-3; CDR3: CASSQDLHSGPAYNEQFF
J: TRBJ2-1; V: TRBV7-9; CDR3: CASSWTSGRGNEQFF
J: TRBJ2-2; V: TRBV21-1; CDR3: CASSKAGVHTGELFF
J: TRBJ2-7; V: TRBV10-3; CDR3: CAISAAVKYEQYF
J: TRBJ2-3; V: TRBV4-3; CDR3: CASSQARQGRNTQYF